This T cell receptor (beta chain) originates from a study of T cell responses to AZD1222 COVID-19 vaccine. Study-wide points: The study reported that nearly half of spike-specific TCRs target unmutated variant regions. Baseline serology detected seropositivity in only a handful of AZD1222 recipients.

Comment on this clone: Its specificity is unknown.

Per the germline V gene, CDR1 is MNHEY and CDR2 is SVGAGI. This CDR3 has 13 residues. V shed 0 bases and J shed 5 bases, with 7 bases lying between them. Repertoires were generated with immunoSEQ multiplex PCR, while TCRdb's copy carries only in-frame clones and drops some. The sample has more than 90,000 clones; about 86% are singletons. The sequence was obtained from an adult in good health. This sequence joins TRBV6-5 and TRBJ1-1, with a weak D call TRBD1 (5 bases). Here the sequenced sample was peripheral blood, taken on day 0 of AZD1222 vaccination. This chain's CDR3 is CASSYSEGTEAFF. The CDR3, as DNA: TGTGCCAGCAGTTACTCGGAGGGGACTGAAGCTTTCTTT.